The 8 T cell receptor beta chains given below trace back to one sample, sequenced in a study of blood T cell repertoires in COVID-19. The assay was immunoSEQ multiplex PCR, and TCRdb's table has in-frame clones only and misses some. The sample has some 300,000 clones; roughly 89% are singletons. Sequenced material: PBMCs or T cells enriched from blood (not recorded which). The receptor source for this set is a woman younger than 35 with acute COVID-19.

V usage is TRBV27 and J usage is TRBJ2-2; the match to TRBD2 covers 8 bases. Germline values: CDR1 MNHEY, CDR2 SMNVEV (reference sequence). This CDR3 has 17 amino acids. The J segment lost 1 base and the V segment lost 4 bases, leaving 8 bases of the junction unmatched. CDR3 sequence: CASSSPLAGGNTGELFF. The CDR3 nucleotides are TGTGCCAGCAGTTCCCCTCTTGCGGGGGGGAACACCGGGGAGCTGTTTTTT.

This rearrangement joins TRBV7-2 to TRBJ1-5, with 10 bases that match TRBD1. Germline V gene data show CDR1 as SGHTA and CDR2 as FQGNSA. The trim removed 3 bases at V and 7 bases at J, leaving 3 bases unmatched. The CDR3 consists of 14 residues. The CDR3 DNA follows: TGTGCCAGCAGCTTCCCGGGACAGGGGCAGCCCCAGCATTTT. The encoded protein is CASSFPGQGQPQHF.

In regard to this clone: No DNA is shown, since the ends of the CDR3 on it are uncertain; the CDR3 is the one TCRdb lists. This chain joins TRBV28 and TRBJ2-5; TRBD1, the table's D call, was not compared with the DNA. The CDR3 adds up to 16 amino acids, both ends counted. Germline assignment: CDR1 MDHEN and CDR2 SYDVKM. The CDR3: CASSTSRDRSGETQYF.

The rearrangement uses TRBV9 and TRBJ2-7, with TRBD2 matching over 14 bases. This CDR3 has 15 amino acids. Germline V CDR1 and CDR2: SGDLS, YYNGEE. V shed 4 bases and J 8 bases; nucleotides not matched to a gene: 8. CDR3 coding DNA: TGTGCCAGCAGCCCCTTGGGACTAGCGGGAGATAAGCAGTACTTC. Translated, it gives CASSPLGLAGDKQYF.

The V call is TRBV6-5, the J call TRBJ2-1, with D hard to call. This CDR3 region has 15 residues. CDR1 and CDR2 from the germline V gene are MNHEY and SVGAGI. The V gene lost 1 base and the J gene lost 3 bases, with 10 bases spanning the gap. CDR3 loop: CASSYYPLFYNEQFF. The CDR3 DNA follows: TGTGCCAGCAGTTACTATCCCCTATTCTACAATGAGCAGTTCTTC.

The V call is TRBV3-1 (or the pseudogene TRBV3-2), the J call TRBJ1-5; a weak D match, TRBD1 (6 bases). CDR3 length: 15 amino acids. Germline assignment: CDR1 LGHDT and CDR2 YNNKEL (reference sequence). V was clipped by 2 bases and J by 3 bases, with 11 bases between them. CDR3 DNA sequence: TGTGCCAGCAGCCAAATGGGACACTACAATCAGCCCCAGCATTTT. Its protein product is CASSQMGHYNQPQHF.

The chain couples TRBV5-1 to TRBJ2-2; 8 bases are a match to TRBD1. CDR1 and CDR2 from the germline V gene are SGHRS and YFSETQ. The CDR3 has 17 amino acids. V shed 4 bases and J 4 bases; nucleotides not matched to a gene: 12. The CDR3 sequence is CASSRNGQGLGTGELFF. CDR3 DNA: TGCGCCAGCAGCCGGAACGGACAGGGTTTGGGCACCGGGGAGCTGTTTTTT.

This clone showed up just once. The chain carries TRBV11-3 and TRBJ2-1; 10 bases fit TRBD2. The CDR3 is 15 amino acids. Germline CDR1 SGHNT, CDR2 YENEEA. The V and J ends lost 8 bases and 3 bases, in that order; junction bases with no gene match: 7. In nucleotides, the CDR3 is TGTGCCAGCGGAGACTTAGCGGGAGGCTACAATGAGCAGTTCTTC. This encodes CASGDLAGGYNEQFF.